The 22 T cell receptor beta chains given below trace back to one sample, sequenced in a study of T-cell memory formation after mild COVID-19. TCRdb ran MiXCR on the 5' RACE reads and lists one entry per CDR3 protein. The sample carries around 150,000 distinct CDR3 sequences, about 14% recorded once. The sequencing input was PBMCs or a T cell subset sorted from them (not recorded which). These receptors all stem from an adult woman who had mild COVID-19 (a few samples of this study predate the infection). Cell type and time point are not known.

The genes are TRBV7-2 and TRBJ2-1; possible D gene TRBD2, 5 bases. With 5 bases removed from V and 2 bases from J, the gap between germline ends came to 16 bases. Germline V gene lookup returns CDR1 SGHTA and CDR2 FQGNSA. There are 16 residues in the CDR3. The chain's CDR3 is CASSRYGLEAYNEQFF. CDR3 DNA: TGTGCCAGCAGCCGTTACGGTTTGGAGGCCTACAATGAGCAGTTCTTC.

This clonotype was detected many times. The chain recombines TRBV20-1 with TRBJ1-1; D unclear. Trimming pared 0 bases from V and 1 base from J, leaving 12 bases between. The germline gives CDR1 DFQATT, CDR2 SNEGSKA (reference sequence). The CDR3 sequence is 15 residues long. The CDR3 DNA is TGCAGTGCTAGAGATCCGCGGCAGCCGAACACTGAAGCTTTCTTT. It specifies CSARDPRQPNTEAFF.

The chain combines TRBV4-3 with TRBJ2-3; perhaps TRBD2 as D (6 bases). CDR1 is LGHNA, CDR2 YSLEER, per germline. The CDR3 has 15 residues. The V and J ends lost 2 bases and 2 bases respectively, with 11 bases between them. The CDR3 sequence: CASSQTSSPTDTQYF. The CDR3 nucleotides read TGCGCCAGCAGCCAAACTAGCAGCCCCACAGATACGCAGTATTTT.

V gene TRBV6-5 combines with J gene TRBJ1-1; 7 bases are shared with TRBD1. Looked up from germline, CDR1 is MNHEY and CDR2 is SVGAGI. V shed 7 bases and J 5 bases; nucleotides not matched to a gene: 7. The CDR3 spans 13 residues. In DNA, the CDR3 is TGTGCCAGCACGAGGACAGGTTGGACTGAAGCTTTCTTT. Translated, it gives CASTRTGWTEAFF.

Only a few counts were recorded for this clonotype. The V gene is TRBV30, the J gene TRBJ2-7, with 7 bases lining up with TRBD1. Trimming at V came to 3 bases and at J to 4 bases, leaving 12 bases not matched to a gene. CDR1 is GTSNPN and CDR2 is SVGIG in the germline V gene (reference sequence). This CDR3 has 15 amino acids. The CDR3 bases are TGTGCCTGGAGGGGGGACAGAACTTTTCCTTACGAGCAGTACTTC. Amino acid sequence: CAWRGDRTFPYEQYF. Supplemented by reference TRBV30 and TRBJ2-7, the full variable domain reads SQTIHQWPATLVQPVGSPLSLECTVEGTSNPNLYWYRQAAGRGLQLLFYSVGIGQISSEVPQNLSASRPQDRQFILSSKKLLLSDSGFYLCAWRGDRTFPYEQYFGPGTRLTVT.

This clonotype was found a few times. The chain joins TRBV5-1 to TRBJ2-3, with TRBD2 identical over 7 bases. Germline V gene lookup returns CDR1 SGHRS and CDR2 YFSETQ. The CDR3 sequence is 16 residues long. J gave up 0 bases and V 1 base, and 5 bases lay outside the gene matches. The CDR3 reads CASSLFVGGSTDTQYF. The CDR3 bases are TGCGCCAGCAGCTTGTTCGTGGGGGGGAGCACAGATACGCAGTATTTT. Filled out from reference TRBV5-1 and TRBJ2-3, the complete variable domain reads KAGVTQTPRYLIKTRGQQVTLSCSPISGHRSVSWYQQTPGQGLQFLFEYFSETQRNKGNFPGRFSGRQFSNSRSEMNVSTLELGDSALYLCASSLFVGGSTDTQYFGPGTRLTVL.

This clonotype appeared a few times. The genes are TRBV14 and TRBJ2-1; D unclear. From germline, CDR1 is SGHDN and CDR2 FVKESK. This CDR3 is 12 amino acids long. V gave up 1 base and J gave up 7 bases, with 5 bases separating them. CDR3 protein: CASSQGTNEQFF. DNA for the CDR3: TGTGCCAGCAGCCAAGGAACTAATGAGCAGTTCTTC.

Only a few counts were recorded for this clonotype. This chain connects TRBV6-5 to TRBJ1-2; 7 bases map to TRBD1. The V segment lost 0 bases and the J segment 8 bases; nucleotides outside the gene matches: 9. The CDR3 is 15 residues long. In germline, CDR1 is MNHEY, CDR2 SVGAGI. The CDR3 DNA reads as TGTGCCAGCAGTTACTCATCCAGGGGGAGGTTGGGCTACACCTTC. Amino acid sequence: CASSYSSRGRLGYTF.

The chain links TRBV5-1 to TRBJ2-1, with D hard to call. The CDR3 has 11 amino acids. Per germline, CDR1 SGHRS and CDR2 YFSETQ. Trimming shortened V by 2 bases and J by 9 bases, and 6 bases separated the two germline ends. The CDR3 protein is CASSFRREQFF. For the CDR3, the DNA is TGCGCCAGCAGCTTTCGTCGTGAGCAGTTCTTC.

In its sample, this clonotype was seen a few times. The rearrangement uses TRBV7-2 and TRBJ2-1; 10 nucleotides match TRBD1. Unmatched junction bases numbered 8, after V lost 5 bases and J lost 7 bases. Germline CDR1 is SGHTA and CDR2 is FQGNSA. This CDR3 is built from 15 residues. The CDR3 reads CASSPDRGPWNEQFF. CDR3 coding DNA: TGTGCCAGCAGCCCTGACAGGGGGCCTTGGAATGAGCAGTTCTTC.

The V and J genes are TRBV7-8 and TRBJ2-1; D unresolved. Germline-derived CDR1 and CDR2 are SGHVS and FQNEAQ. This CDR3 has 15 residues. Trimming pared 0 bases from V and 6 bases from J, leaving 12 bases between. CDR3 region: CASSLAPGLANEQFF. Written as DNA, the CDR3 is TGTGCCAGCAGCTTAGCGCCGGGTTTAGCCAATGAGCAGTTCTTC. Complete variable domain (other parts from reference TRBV7-8 and TRBJ2-1): GAGVSQSPRYKVAKRGQDVALRCDPISGHVSLFWYQQALGQGPEFLTYFQNEAQLDKSGLPSDRFFAERPEGSVSTLKIQRTQQEDSAVYLCASSLAPGLANEQFFGPGTRLTVL.

The chain uses TRBV11-1 and TRBJ2-1; 7 bases fit TRBD2. The trim removed 2 bases at V and 6 bases at J, leaving 13 bases unmatched. The V gene's germline CDR1 is SGHAT and CDR2 FQDESV (reference sequence). The length of the CDR3 is 17 residues. The CDR3 sequence: CASSLRARGEAGNEQFF. The CDR3 nucleotides read TGTGCCAGCAGCTTAAGGGCTCGGGGGGAAGCGGGCAATGAGCAGTTCTTC.

This clonotype showed up many times. In DNA form, the CDR3 reads TGCGCCAGCAGCTTTGGGGACAGGGCCCACGAGCAGTACTTC. Amino acids: CASSFGDRAHEQYF. V usage is TRBV5-1 and J usage is TRBJ2-7; 9 nucleotides agree with TRBD1. Losses at the gene ends were 2 bases for V and 5 bases for J; bases not matched to a gene: 5. Germline V lookup: CDR1 SGHRS, CDR2 YFSETQ. The CDR3 sequence is 14 residues long.

The V call is TRBV7-9, the J call TRBJ2-5, with D uncertain. V lost 3 bases and J 5 bases, leaving 4 bases between the germline ends. This CDR3 is 11 amino acids long. Germline V CDR1 and CDR2: SEHNR, FQNEAQ (reference sequence). The CDR3, as DNA: TGTGCCAGCAGCTTCCTTGAGACCCAGTACTTC. Protein product: CASSFLETQYF.

A few counts support this clonotype. The chain is built from TRBV12-3 or TRBV12-4 and TRBJ2-2, with 8 bases matching TRBD1. The CDR3 contains 14 residues. The V and J ends lost 6 bases and 5 bases, in that order; junction bases with no gene match: 5. This CDR3 is CASRPGQGTGELFF. CDR3 nucleotide sequence: TGTGCCAGCAGACCCGGACAGGGAACCGGGGAGCTGTTTTTT.

The V gene is TRBV12-3 or TRBV12-4, the J gene TRBJ1-1; 8 bases are shared with TRBD1. Losses at the gene ends were 7 bases for V and 1 base for J; bases not matched to a gene: 2. The CDR3 length is 13 residues. The CDR3 region has the DNA TGTGCCAGCACTGGGACAGGGAACACTGAAGCTTTCTTT. Its protein is CASTGTGNTEAFF.

This clonotype appeared many times. The chain combines TRBV5-1 with TRBJ1-1; D gene ambiguous. CDR3 size: 13 residues. V was clipped by 4 bases and J by 5 bases, with 12 bases between them. Germline loops: CDR1 SGHRS, CDR2 YFSETQ. DNA for the CDR3: TGCGCCAGCAGCGAAGTCATTGGGACTGAAGCTTTCTTT. It translates to CASSEVIGTEAFF.

This clonotype was detected many times. CDR3 loop: CATSDSRRGLAGEGQYF. As DNA, the CDR3 is TGTGCCACCAGTGATTCACGCCGGGGACTAGCGGGAGAAGGGCAGTACTTC. This chain links TRBV24-1 with TRBJ2-7, with 14 nucleotides matching TRBD2. The CDR3 contains 17 residues. V shed 2 bases, J shed 9 bases, and the junction held 11 bases outside the gene matches. Germline V gene lookup returns CDR1 KGHDR and CDR2 SFDVKD.

The table lists this clonotype with a few counts. The J gene is TRBJ1-5, the V gene TRBV6-2 or TRBV6-3, with TRBD1 matching 9 bases. The CDR3 is 15 residues long. The J segment lost 3 bases and the V segment lost 6 bases, leaving 6 bases of the junction unmatched. The germline CDR1 and CDR2 sequences are MNHEY and SVGEGT. Here the CDR3 reads CASSWDRALNQPQHF. CDR3 nucleotides: TGTGCCAGCAGCTGGGACAGGGCTCTCAATCAGCCCCAGCATTTT.

CDR3 loop: CASRVTSGAVDTQYF. In DNA form, the CDR3 reads TGTGCCAGCAGAGTGACTAGCGGGGCTGTTGATACGCAGTATTTT. The chain has TRBV7-2 and TRBJ2-3; 11 positions agree with TRBD2. The V gene end was trimmed by 6 bases and the J gene end by 6 bases; junction bases not matched to a gene: 8. Germline loops: CDR1 SGHTA, CDR2 FQGNSA. The CDR3 has 15 amino acids.

The chain couples TRBV5-1 to TRBJ2-2; 7 positions agree with TRBD1. The V segment lost 2 bases and the J segment 0 bases; nucleotides outside the gene matches: 10. This CDR3 has 18 amino acids. Per germline, CDR1 SGHRS and CDR2 YFSETQ. CDR3 protein: CASSFTGTALANTGELFF. The CDR3 region has the DNA TGCGCCAGCAGCTTCACCGGGACAGCACTCGCGAACACCGGGGAGCTGTTTTTT.

In this sample, this clonotype turned up a few times. This chain connects TRBV7-2 to TRBJ1-3, with a possible D match to TRBD1 (6 bases). Germline V gene data show CDR1 as SGHTA and CDR2 as FQGNSA. CDR3 length: 16 amino acids. Trimming pared 4 bases from V and 3 bases from J, leaving 16 bases between. CDR3 residues: CASSSGGAGSGNTIYF. The CDR3 DNA reads TGTGCCAGCAGCTCGGGGGGGGCAGGTAGTGGAAACACCATATATTTT.